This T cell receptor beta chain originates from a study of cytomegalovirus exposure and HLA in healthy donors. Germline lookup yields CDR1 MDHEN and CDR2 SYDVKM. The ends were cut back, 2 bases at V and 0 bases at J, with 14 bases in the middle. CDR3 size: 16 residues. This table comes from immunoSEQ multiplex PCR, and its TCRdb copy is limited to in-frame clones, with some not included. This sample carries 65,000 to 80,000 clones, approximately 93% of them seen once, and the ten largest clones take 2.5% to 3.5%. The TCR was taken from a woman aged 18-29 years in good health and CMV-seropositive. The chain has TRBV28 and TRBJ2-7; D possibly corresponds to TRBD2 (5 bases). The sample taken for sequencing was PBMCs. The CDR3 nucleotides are TGTGCCAGCAGTTTAACCCCGGACTTCAACTCCTACGAGCAGTACTTC. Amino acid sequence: CASSLTPDFNSYEQYF.